This entry lists 24 T cell receptor beta chains sequenced from one sample in a study of blood T cell repertoires in COVID-19. Profiled with immunoSEQ multiplex PCR; TCRdb holds only in-frame clones, not every one. The table shows around 60,000 clones, with around 90% occurring only once. Sequences were obtained from peripheral blood. The origin of the receptors is a middle-aged man with active COVID-19.

V gene TRBV5-1 combines with J gene TRBJ2-2; 8 bases fit TRBD1. Germline assignment: CDR1 SGHRS and CDR2 YFSETQ. This CDR3 has 18 amino acids. Unmatched junction bases numbered 14, after V lost 3 bases and J lost 4 bases. The CDR3 loop is CASSYRGTGEGSTGELFF. CDR3 DNA: TGCGCCAGCAGCTACCGCGGGACAGGAGAGGGTAGCACCGGGGAGCTGTTTTTT.

The chain links TRBV19 to TRBJ1-3, with TRBD1 matching 7 bases. CDR1 and CDR2 (germline): LNHDA, SQIVND (reference sequence). Unmatched junction bases numbered 13, after V lost 5 bases and J lost 3 bases. CDR3 length equals 17 residues. The DNA of the CDR3 is TGTGCCAGTAGTGATCCGGGACAGAAAAAAATTGGAAACACCATATATTTT. This sequence encodes CASSDPGQKKIGNTIYF.

The chain joins TRBV6-5 to TRBJ2-7; no clear D. The CDR3 covers 13 residues. V was shortened by 4 bases and J by 0 bases, with 7 bases between the two germline ends. Germline CDR1 and CDR2: MNHEY and SVGAGI. DNA for the CDR3: TGTGCCAGCAGTTTACTCAACTCCTACGAGCAGTACTTC. Translation gives CASSLLNSYEQYF.

By sample share, this clone is medium-sized. The CDR3 DNA sequence: TGTGCCAGCAGTTTTGAGCAGGGGAAACAGCCCCAGCATTTT. Amino acid sequence: CASSFEQGKQPQHF. This chain links TRBV6-2 or TRBV6-3 with TRBJ1-5, with D perhaps TRBD1 (6 bases). Trimming removed 4 bases from V and 7 bases from J, with 14 bases in between. This CDR3 has 14 residues. Germline V gives CDR1 MNHEY, CDR2 SVGEGT.

The chain joins TRBV7-2 to TRBJ2-3, with 10 bases identical to TRBD2. The CDR3 spans 15 residues. Germline CDR1 is SGHTA and CDR2 is FQGNSA. J gave up 6 bases and V 5 bases, and 8 bases lay outside the gene matches. CDR3 sequence (DNA): TGTGCCAGCAGCCTGAGGACTAGCGGAGGGGATACGCAGTATTTT. Translating gives CASSLRTSGGDTQYF. Filled out from reference TRBV7-2 and TRBJ2-3, the complete variable domain reads GAGVSQSPSNKVTEKGKDVELRCDPISGHTALYWYRQSLGQGLEFLIYFQGNSAPDKSGLPSDRFSAERTGGSVSTLTIQRTQQEDSAVYLCASSLRTSGGDTQYFGPGTRLTVL.

CDR3 region: CASRKSGTGYGYTF. The CDR3 DNA follows: TGTGCCAGTAGAAAATCCGGGACAGGGTATGGCTACACCTTC. The chain is built from TRBV19 and TRBJ1-2, with 9 positions matching TRBD1. The CDR3 totals 14 residues. With 6 bases clipped from V and 5 bases from J, the junction kept 7 bases outside the gene matches. CDR1 LNHDA and CDR2 SQIVND come from the germline V gene (reference sequence). Looking up the rest from reference TRBV19 and TRBJ1-2 gives the full variable domain: DGGITQSPKYLFRKEGQNVTLSCEQNLNHDAMYWYRQDPGQGLRLIYYSQIVNDFQKGDIAEGYSVSREKKESFPLTVTSAQKNPTAFYLCASRKSGTGYGYTFGSGTRLTVV.

The chain recombines TRBV2 with TRBJ1-6; 9 nucleotides line up with TRBD1. This CDR3 region has 17 residues. Germline V gene data show CDR1 as SNHLY and CDR2 as FYNNEI. After removal of 6 bases from V and 0 bases from J, the junction contained 6 bases not matched to a gene. CDR3 loop: CASSAGQGISYNSPLHF. CDR3 nucleotide sequence: TGTGCCAGCAGCGCGGGACAGGGAATCTCCTATAATTCACCCCTCCACTTT.

The chain joins TRBV15 to TRBJ2-1; a possible D gene is TRBD1 (5 bases). The CDR3 spans 12 residues. Germline V gene lookup returns CDR1 LNHNV and CDR2 YYDKDF (reference sequence). V was shortened by 1 base and J by 9 bases, with 7 bases between the two germline ends. This CDR3 is CATSRAQGEQFF. The CDR3 nucleotides are TGTGCCACCAGCAGAGCTCAGGGTGAGCAGTTCTTC.

This clone was recorded only once. This chain joins TRBV7-2 and TRBJ2-1, with D tentatively TRBD1 (5 bases). Deletions cut 0 bases from V and 4 bases from J, with 7 bases between. This CDR3 contains 14 residues. Germline CDR1 reads SGHTA; CDR2 reads FQGNSA. CDR3 nucleotide sequence: TGTGCCAGCAGCTTAGCCAGGGAATACAATGAGCAGTTCTTC. It codes for CASSLAREYNEQFF.

This chain uses TRBV7-3 with TRBJ2-2; TRBD2 is a possible D gene (6 bases). The CDR3 contains 14 residues. The germline V gene has CDR1 SGHTA and CDR2 FQGTGA. V lost 5 bases and J 6 bases, leaving 13 bases between the germline ends. This chain's CDR3 is CASSPARGSGELFF. The CDR3 nucleotides read TGTGCCAGCAGCCCAGCGCGGGGCTCCGGGGAGCTGTTTTTT. Using reference TRBV7-3 and TRBJ2-2 for the parts outside the CDR3, the full variable domain is GAGVSQTPSNKVTEKGKYVELRCDPISGHTALYWYRQSLGQGPEFLIYFQGTGAADDSGLPNDRFFAVRPEGSVSTLKIQRTERGDSAVYLCASSPARGSGELFFGEGSRLTVL.

This rearrangement joins TRBV7-9 to TRBJ1-6; 8 bases match TRBD1. Unmatched junction bases numbered 4, after V lost 5 bases and J lost 7 bases. The CDR3 contains 14 residues. The germline CDR1 and CDR2 sequences are SEHNR and FQNEAQ (reference sequence). CDR3 loop: CASSPTGANSPLHF. CDR3 bases: TGTGCCAGCAGCCCGACAGGGGCCAATTCACCCCTCCACTTT. Full variable domain (rest looked up from reference TRBV7-9 and TRBJ1-6): DTGVSQNPRHKITKRGQNVTFRCDPISEHNRLYWYRQTLGQGPEFLTYFQNEAQLEKSRLLSDRFSAERPKGSFSTLEIQRTEQGDSAMYLCASSPTGANSPLHFGNGTRLTVT.

This clone was picked up one time. Here the CDR3 DNA reads TGTGCCAGCAGTCAAACTAGCGGGGGGGCCAATGAGCAGTTCTTC. Amino acid sequence: CASSQTSGGANEQFF. The V and J genes are TRBV6-5 and TRBJ2-1; 13 bases agree with TRBD2. The CDR3 extends over 15 amino acids. The V gene end was trimmed by 5 bases and the J gene end by 6 bases; junction bases not matched to a gene: 4. CDR1 is MNHEY and CDR2 is SVGAGI in the germline V gene.

J is TRBJ1-4 and V is TRBV19; D unclear. CDR1 is LNHDA, CDR2 SQIVND, per germline (reference sequence). The CDR3 sequence is 15 residues long. V was clipped by 4 bases and J by 5 bases, with 14 bases between them. The CDR3 nucleotides are TGTGCCAGTAGTACCACGGTGAGATACAATGAAAAACTGTTTTTT. Translated: CASSTTVRYNEKLFF.

The rearrangement uses TRBV6-5 and TRBJ1-6; 7 nucleotides align to TRBD1. The CDR3 covers 15 residues. V shed 8 bases, J shed 8 bases, and the junction held 12 bases outside the gene matches. Germline CDR1 and CDR2: MNHEY and SVGAGI. The CDR3 bases are TGTGCCAGCGTGGGGTCGGCAGGGGGGTATTCACCCCTCCACTTT. Residues: CASVGSAGGYSPLHF.

This clone is a singleton in its sample. This rearrangement joins TRBV24-1 to TRBJ1-4; TRBD1 is a possible D gene (5 bases). CDR1 and CDR2 from the germline V gene are KGHDR and SFDVKD. Trimming removed 1 base from V and 6 bases from J, with 11 bases in between. CDR3 length: 15 amino acids. The DNA of the CDR3 is TGTGCCACCAGTGATTTCGACAGAGGTGATGAAAAACTGTTTTTT. The encoded protein is CATSDFDRGDEKLFF.

This clone was seen once. V gene TRBV19 combines with J gene TRBJ2-1; 9 nucleotides align to TRBD2. The germline V gene encodes CDR1 LNHDA and CDR2 SQIVND (reference sequence). The CDR3 consists of 16 residues. V dropped 3 bases and J dropped 3; count of bases not matched to a gene: 6. DNA of the CDR3: TGTGCCAGTAGTATGATAACTAGCGGGCTCTACAATGAGCAGTTCTTC. It is translated as CASSMITSGLYNEQFF.

This clone was counted a few times. The chain recombines TRBV30 with TRBJ1-1, with a possible D match to TRBD1 (5 bases). V was clipped by 0 bases and J by 10 bases, with 24 bases between them. This CDR3 is built from 16 residues. CDR1 GTSNPN and CDR2 SVGIG come from the germline V gene (reference sequence). The CDR3 region has the DNA TGTGCCTGGAGTGTACGGAGGGGCCCGGGTTCCGGCGTAGCTTTCTTT. Translated, it gives CAWSVRRGPGSGVAFF.

The chain employs TRBV11-3 and TRBJ1-5; tentative D call: TRBD1 (6 bases). CDR1 is SGHNT, CDR2 YENEEA, per germline. V was pared by 7 bases and J by 3 bases, with 13 bases between. The CDR3 length is 14 residues. The CDR3 DNA follows: TGTGCCAGCAACAAGGGGGGGGACAATCAGCCCCAGCATTTT. Translated, it gives CASNKGGDNQPQHF.

V and J are TRBV19 and TRBJ1-5; D unresolved. Deletions cut 2 bases from V and 2 bases from J, with 13 bases between. The CDR3 has 16 residues. Germline V gene data show CDR1 as LNHDA and CDR2 as SQIVND (reference sequence). CDR3 bases: TGTGCCAGTAGTATAATACCGGGAGGAGGCAATCAGCCCCAGCATTTT. This sequence encodes CASSIIPGGGNQPQHF.

The chain recombines TRBV6-4 with TRBJ2-7; 11 positions match TRBD1. The CDR3 runs 13 residues. V shed 5 bases, J shed 4 bases, and the junction held 1 base outside the gene matches. Germline V gives CDR1 MRHNA, CDR2 SNTAGT. The CDR3 is CASSRDRGYEQYF. The CDR3 DNA sequence: TGTGCCAGCAGTCGGGACAGGGGGTACGAGCAGTACTTC.

This clone has a handful of counts. The chain employs TRBV29-1 and TRBJ1-1; the D gene is possibly TRBD1 (6 bases). Trimming removed 7 bases at V and 4 bases at J, with 16 bases between. Germline values: CDR1 SQVTM, CDR2 ANQGSEA. CDR3 length: 13 amino acids. CDR3 sequence (DNA): TGCAGCGCACAGGGATGGGGTGGCACTGAAGCTTTCTTT. It translates to CSAQGWGGTEAFF.

Here the CDR3 reads CASGSGTGDTEAFF. In DNA form, the CDR3 reads TGCGCCAGCGGATCCGGGACAGGGGACACTGAAGCTTTCTTT. The chain has TRBV5-1 and TRBJ1-1; 10 bases are shared with TRBD1. The germline V gene encodes CDR1 SGHRS and CDR2 YFSETQ. The V and J ends lost 7 bases and 3 bases, in that order; junction bases with no gene match: 6. CDR3 length: 14 residues.

V usage is TRBV5-4 and J usage is TRBJ1-1; D is uncertain. The germline V gene encodes CDR1 SGHNT and CDR2 YYREEE (reference sequence). Trimming shortened V by 0 bases and J by 11 bases, and 14 bases separated the two germline ends. CDR3 length: 13 amino acids. The CDR3 nucleotides read TGTGCCAGCAGCTTGGGCCCCTGGGAGGGTGCTTTCTTT. It specifies CASSLGPWEGAFF.

This chain links TRBV2 with TRBJ1-1, with TRBD1 identical over 9 bases. The CDR3 is made up of 14 amino acids. V trimming: 6 bases; J trimming: 8 bases; junction bases outside the gene matches: 10. Germline V gene lookup returns CDR1 SNHLY and CDR2 FYNNEI. CDR3 coding DNA: TGTGCCAGCAGGACAGGGGGAAGAGTAGACGAAGCTTTCTTT. Its protein product is CASRTGGRVDEAFF.